The 2 T cell receptor beta chains below all came from one sample that was sequenced in a study of blood T cell repertoires in COVID-19. The repertoire was sequenced with immunoSEQ multiplex PCR; TCRdb's copy has only in-frame clones and lacks some. The data show 150,000 to 200,000 clones, 70% to 90% seen once. The sample was peripheral blood. The receptor source for this set is a human donor in a cohort sampled during active COVID-19.

The chain combines TRBV19 with TRBJ2-3; a possible D gene is TRBD1 (6 bases). Trimming took off 3 bases at V and 6 bases at J, with 7 bases between the two ends. Per germline, CDR1 LNHDA and CDR2 SQIVND (reference sequence). The CDR3 sequence is 12 residues long. The CDR3 loop reads CASSIQGDTQYF. The CDR3 DNA reads as TGTGCCAGTAGTATCCAGGGGGATACGCAGTATTTT.

The J gene is TRBJ1-2, the V gene TRBV2; no reliable D call. This CDR3 is built from 15 residues. Deletions cut 4 bases from V and 6 bases from J, with 18 bases between. CDR1 is SNHLY, CDR2 FYNNEI, per germline. The CDR3 DNA follows: TGTGCCAGCAGTGTTCAATCCTCCCCAGGAAATGGCTACACCTTC. It specifies CASSVQSSPGNGYTF. Filled out from reference TRBV2 and TRBJ1-2, the complete variable domain reads EPEVTQTPSHQVTQMGQEVILRCVPISNHLYFYWYRQILGQKVEFLVSFYNNEISEKSEIFDDQFSVERPDGSNFTLKIRSTKLEDSAMYFCASSVQSSPGNGYTFGSGTRLTVV.